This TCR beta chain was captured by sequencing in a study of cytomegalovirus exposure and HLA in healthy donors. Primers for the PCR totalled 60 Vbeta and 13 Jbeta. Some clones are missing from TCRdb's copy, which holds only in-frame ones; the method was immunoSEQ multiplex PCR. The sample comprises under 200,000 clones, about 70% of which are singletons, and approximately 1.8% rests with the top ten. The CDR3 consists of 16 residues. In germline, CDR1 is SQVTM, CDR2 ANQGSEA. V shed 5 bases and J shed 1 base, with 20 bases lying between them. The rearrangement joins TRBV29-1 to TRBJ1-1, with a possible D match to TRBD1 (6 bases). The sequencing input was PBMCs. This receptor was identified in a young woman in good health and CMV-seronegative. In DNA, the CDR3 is TGCAGCGTTATATATCTCCCAGGGGCGGAGAACACTGAAGCTTTCTTT. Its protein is CSVIYLPGAENTEAFF.